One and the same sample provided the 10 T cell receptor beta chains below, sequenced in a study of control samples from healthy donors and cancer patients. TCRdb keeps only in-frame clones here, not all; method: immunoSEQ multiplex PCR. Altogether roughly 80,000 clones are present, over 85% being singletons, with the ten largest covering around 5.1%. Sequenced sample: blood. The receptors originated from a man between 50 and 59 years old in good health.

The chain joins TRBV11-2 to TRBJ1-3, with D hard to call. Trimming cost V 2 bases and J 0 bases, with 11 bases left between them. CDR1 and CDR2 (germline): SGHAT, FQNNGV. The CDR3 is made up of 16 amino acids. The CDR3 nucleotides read TGTGCCAGCAGCTTAAACTTACAGTTCTCTGGAAACACCATATATTTT. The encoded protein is CASSLNLQFSGNTIYF.

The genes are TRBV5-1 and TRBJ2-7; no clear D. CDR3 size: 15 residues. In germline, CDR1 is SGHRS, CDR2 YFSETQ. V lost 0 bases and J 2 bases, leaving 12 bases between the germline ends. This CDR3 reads CASSLVSAVPYEQYF. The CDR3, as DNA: TGCGCCAGCAGCTTGGTATCCGCCGTTCCCTACGAGCAGTACTTC.

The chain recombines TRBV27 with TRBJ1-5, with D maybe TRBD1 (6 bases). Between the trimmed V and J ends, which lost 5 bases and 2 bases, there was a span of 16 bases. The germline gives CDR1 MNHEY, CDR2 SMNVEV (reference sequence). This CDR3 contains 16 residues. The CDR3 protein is CASSPFYRVGNQPQHF. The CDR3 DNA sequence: TGTGCCAGCAGTCCCTTTTACAGGGTTGGCAATCAGCCCCAGCATTTT.

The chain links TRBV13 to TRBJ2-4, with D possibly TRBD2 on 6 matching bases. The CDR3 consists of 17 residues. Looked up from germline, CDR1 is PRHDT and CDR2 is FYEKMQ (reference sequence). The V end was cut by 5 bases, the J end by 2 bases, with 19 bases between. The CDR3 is CASSPLGGPSSKNIQYF. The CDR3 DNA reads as TGTGCCAGCAGCCCCCTGGGGGGACCGTCTTCCAAAAACATTCAGTACTTC.

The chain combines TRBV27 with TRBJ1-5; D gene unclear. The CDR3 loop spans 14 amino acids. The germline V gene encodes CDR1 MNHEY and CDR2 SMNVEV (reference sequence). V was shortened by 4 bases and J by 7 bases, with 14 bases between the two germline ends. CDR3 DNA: TGTGCCAGCAGTTCGGACCCTCGAGGGCAGCCCCAGCATTTT. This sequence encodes CASSSDPRGQPQHF.

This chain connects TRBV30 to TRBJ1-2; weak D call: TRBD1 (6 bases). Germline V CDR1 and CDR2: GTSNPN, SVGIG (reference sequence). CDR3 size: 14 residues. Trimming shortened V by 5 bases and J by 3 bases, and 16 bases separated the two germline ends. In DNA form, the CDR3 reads TGTGCCTGGCATTTTACAGGGACCCACTATGGCTACACCTTC. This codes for CAWHFTGTHYGYTF.

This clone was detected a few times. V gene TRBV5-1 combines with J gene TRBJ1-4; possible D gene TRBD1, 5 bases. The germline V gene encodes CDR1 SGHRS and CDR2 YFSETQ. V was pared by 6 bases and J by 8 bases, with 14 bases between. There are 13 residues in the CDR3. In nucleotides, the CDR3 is TGCGCCAGCATGGGAGGGGACTTGGAAAAACTGTTTTTT. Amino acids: CASMGGDLEKLFF.

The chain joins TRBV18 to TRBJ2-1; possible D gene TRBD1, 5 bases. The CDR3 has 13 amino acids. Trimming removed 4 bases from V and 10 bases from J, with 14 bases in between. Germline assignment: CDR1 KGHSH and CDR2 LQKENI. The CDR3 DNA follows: TGTGCCAGCTCACGGCTGCCAGGGAACGAGCAGTTCTTC. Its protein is CASSRLPGNEQFF.

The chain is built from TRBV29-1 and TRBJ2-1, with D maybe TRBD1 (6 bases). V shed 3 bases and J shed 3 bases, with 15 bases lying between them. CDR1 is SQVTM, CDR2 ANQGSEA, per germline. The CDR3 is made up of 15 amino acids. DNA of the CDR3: TGCAGCGTTGAGGGGGCTCCGACAAGCTACAATGAGCAGTTCTTC. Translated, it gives CSVEGAPTSYNEQFF.

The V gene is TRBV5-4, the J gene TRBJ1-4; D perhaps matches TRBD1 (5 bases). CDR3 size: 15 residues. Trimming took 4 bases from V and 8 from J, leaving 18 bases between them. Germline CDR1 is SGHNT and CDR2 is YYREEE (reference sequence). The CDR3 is CASSTDPGRDEKLFF. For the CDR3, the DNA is TGTGCCAGCAGCACCGACCCAGGGCGGGACGAAAAACTGTTTTTT.